The entry below gives a single T cell receptor beta chain sequence along with its context. Its antigen remains unidentified. No base qualities exist here, and no much larger clone lies one base off it. This sample was included in a study of cytomegalovirus exposure and HLA in healthy donors (TCRdb year 2017). Background for the entire study: The approximately 710 repertoires of the first cohort and the roughly 120 validation repertoires were produced on the same platform, according to a later analysis. The study aimed to test whether cataloging public T cell receptors could reveal signatures of past pathogen exposure. In addition to the first cohort of hundreds of subjects, a separate validation cohort of 120 different subjects was used. The study combined high-throughput TCR immunosequencing, statistical association of individual TCRs with disease status, and machine learning to predict cytomegalovirus infection status.

Library creation used the immunoSEQ multiplex PCR assay. In the authors' own workflow: To diagnose cytomegalovirus status from the catalog of TCR beta chain sequences, a statistical classification framework was built. TCRdb's version of the immuneACCESS table is confined to in-frame rearrangements and falls short of the full clone set. An unresolved V gene accounts for under half of the shortfall where checked; the remainder is of unknown origin. Clone size and the V and J calls come from that table; the DNA yielded D and trimming. For this sample there are roughly 68,000 clones; 96% appear just once. More than 4% of the sample comes from the top ten. What the authors observed across the whole study: While some public TCRs were present in many individuals, most TCR sequences turned up only very rarely across donors. The authors suggested that the approach could potentially be extended to other disease states and immunological phenotypes. All 120 or so repertoires were used to score co-occurrence in the validation cohort in a later analysis, because that analysis had no HLA typing for the cohort. A total of fewer than 200 TCR beta chains were listed by the study as associated with cytomegalovirus. The classifier was reported to diagnose cytomegalovirus status with high specificity and sensitivity in both the original cohort and the validation cohort. In a later analysis, TCRs clustered in the first cohort were found to also tend to co-occur in the roughly 120 validation repertoires, with over 90% of cluster scores above 0. In vitro tests confirmed that a few of the cytomegalovirus-associated TCR beta chains recognize cytomegalovirus antigens.

Separate from the approximately 730-subject first cohort, the validation cohort of 95 to 150 subjects was the group to which the donors belonged. The CDR3 measures 15 amino acids from cysteine to phenylalanine. Solely the CDR3 DNA is kept, with 45 bases framed from the first base. According to the germline V gene, CDR1 reads SNHLY and CDR2 reads FYNNEI. V ends up 4 bases short and J 0 bases short, with an unmatched junction base count of 3. This receptor chain uses TRBV2 and TRBJ2-1, and 7 junctional nucleotides match TRBD2. What was sequenced was PBMCs. The TCR comes from a woman between 18 and 29 years old in good health and CMV-seropositive. The CDR3 region: CASSGGGSSYNEQFF. The nucleotide sequence reads TGTGCCAGCAGTGGGGGCGGGAGCTCCTACAATGAGCAGTTCTTC.